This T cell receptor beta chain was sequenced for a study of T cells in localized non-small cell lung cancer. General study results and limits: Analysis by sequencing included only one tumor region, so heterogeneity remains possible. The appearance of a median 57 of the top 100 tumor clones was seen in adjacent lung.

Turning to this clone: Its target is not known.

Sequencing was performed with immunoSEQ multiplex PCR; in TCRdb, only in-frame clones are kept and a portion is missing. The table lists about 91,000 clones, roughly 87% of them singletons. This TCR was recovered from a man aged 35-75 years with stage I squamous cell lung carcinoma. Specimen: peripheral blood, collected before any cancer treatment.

CDR3 amino acids: CASSQRTQYF. The CDR3, as DNA: TGTGCCAGCAGTCAACGGACCCAGTACTTC. The rearrangement links TRBV7-8 to TRBJ2-5, with D uncertain. This CDR3 contains 10 residues. Germline V gene sequence: CDR1 SGHVS, CDR2 FQNEAQ. Trimming took off 6 bases at V and 7 bases at J, with 6 bases between the two ends.